This entry lists 9 T cell receptor beta chains sequenced from one sample in a study of blood T cells in healthy people across ages. Alongside a J-beta primer mix, a sample-barcoded 5' primer served in a second PCR lasting roughly 7 to 12 cycles. One entry per CDR3 protein results from TCRdb running MiXCR on the 5' RACE reads. The sample has 1.8 million or so distinct CDR3 sequences; 35% to 50% are singletons. Specimen: blood. Source of these receptors: a human donor in good health.

Concerning this clonotype itself: A much larger clonotype is one base distant, so this may be a read error. The CDR3, as DNA: TGCAGTACCACATTCGTGGGGGGGGAGACCCAGTACTTC. It encodes CSTTFVGGETQYF. This sequence joins TRBV20-1 and TRBJ2-5; 7 bases match TRBD2. The V gene's germline CDR1 is DFQATT and CDR2 SNEGSKA (reference sequence). Trimming at V came to 8 bases and at J to 5 bases, leaving 11 bases not matched to a gene. This CDR3 is built from 13 residues.

This clonotype showed up just a few times. V gene TRBV11-2 combines with J gene TRBJ1-1; D gene uncertain. The CDR3 is made up of 14 amino acids. From germline, CDR1 is SGHAT and CDR2 FQNNGV. Trimming took 1 base from V and 6 from J, leaving 12 bases between them. The DNA for the CDR3 is TGTGCCAGCAGCTTAGTGGGATCGGAGGCTGAAGCTTTCTTT. Protein: CASSLVGSEAEAFF.

This sequence joins TRBV29-1 and TRBJ2-6; D gene uncertain. This CDR3 spans 15 amino acids. Germline CDR1 and CDR2: SQVTM and ANQGSEA. V dropped 1 base and J dropped 1 base, with 8 bases sitting between them. In DNA form, the CDR3 reads TGCAGCGTTGAAGTAATCGGGTCTGGGGCCAACGTCCTGACTTTC. Its protein product is CSVEVIGSGANVLTF.

The CDR3 loop reads CNVGRRGHQPQHF. The CDR3 DNA reads as TGCAATGTCGGGAGGAGAGGGCATCAGCCCCAGCATTTT. V usage is TRBV20-1 and J usage is TRBJ1-5; D gene ambiguous. Germline assignment: CDR1 DFQATT and CDR2 SNEGSKA (reference sequence). CDR3 length: 13 amino acids.

This clonotype was detected only once. The CDR3 sequence is CASSKASGTGNNEQYF. Written as DNA, the CDR3 is TGTGCCAGCAGCAAAGCCTCCGGGACAGGGAACAACGAGCAGTACTTC. This rearrangement joins TRBV21-1 to TRBJ2-5; TRBD1, as called in the table, went unchecked against the DNA. The better agreement between TRBJ2-7 and the DNA end casts doubt on the J call. TRBV21-1 is noted as a pseudogene. This CDR3 spans 16 amino acids.

The genes are TRBV5-1 and TRBJ2-1, with 10 positions matching TRBD2. The V segment lost 0 bases and the J segment 4 bases; nucleotides outside the gene matches: 4. Germline CDR1 and CDR2: SGHRS and YFSETQ. This CDR3 region has 16 residues. CDR3 in DNA: TGCGCCAGCAGCTTGGTGGTTAGCGGGGGGTACAATGAGCAGTTCTTC. It specifies CASSLVVSGGYNEQFF.

This chain joins TRBV6-6 and TRBJ1-5; D not resolved. V lost 2 bases to trimming and J lost 11 bases, with 10 bases between them. The CDR3 totals 12 residues. Germline V gives CDR1 MNHNY, CDR2 SVGAGI (reference sequence). CDR3 coding DNA: TGTGCCAGCAGTTACCAAGGCATGGCCCAGCATTTT. This translates into CASSYQGMAQHF.

The rearrangement joins TRBV24-1 to TRBJ2-7, with TRBD1 identical over 7 bases. With V trimmed by 9 bases and J by 2 bases, 15 bases remained unmatched. The CDR3 length is 16 residues. Germline CDR1 reads KGHDR; CDR2 reads SFDVKD. The DNA for the CDR3 is TGTGCCACCCTCCCTCGTCAGGGACAGAAAACCTACGAGCAGTACTTC. Residues: CATLPRQGQKTYEQYF.

The CDR3 nucleotides are TGTGCCAGCCCAGGGGTACAGGGGGCGCAGGGTTCTGGAAACACCATATATTTT. This gives the protein CASPGVQGAQGSGNTIYF. The V and J genes are TRBV6-1 and TRBJ1-3; 9 bases line up with TRBD1. The CDR3 loop spans 18 amino acids. J was trimmed by 1 base and V by 8 bases; bases with no gene match: 15. Germline V gene sequence: CDR1 MNHNS, CDR2 SASEGT.